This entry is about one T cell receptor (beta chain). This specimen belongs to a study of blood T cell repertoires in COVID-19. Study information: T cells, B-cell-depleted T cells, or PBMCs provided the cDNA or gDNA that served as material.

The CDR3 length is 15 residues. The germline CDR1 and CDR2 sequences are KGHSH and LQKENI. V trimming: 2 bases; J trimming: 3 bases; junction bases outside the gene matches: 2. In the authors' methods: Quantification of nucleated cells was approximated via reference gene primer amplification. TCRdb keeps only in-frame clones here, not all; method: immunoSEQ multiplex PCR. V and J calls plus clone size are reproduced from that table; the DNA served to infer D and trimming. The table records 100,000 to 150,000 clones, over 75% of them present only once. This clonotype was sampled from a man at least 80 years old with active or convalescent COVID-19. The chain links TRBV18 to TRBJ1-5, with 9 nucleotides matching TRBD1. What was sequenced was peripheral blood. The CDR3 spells CASSPGTGYNQPQHF. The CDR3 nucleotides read TGTGCCAGCTCACCAGGGACAGGGTACAATCAGCCCCAGCATTTT.